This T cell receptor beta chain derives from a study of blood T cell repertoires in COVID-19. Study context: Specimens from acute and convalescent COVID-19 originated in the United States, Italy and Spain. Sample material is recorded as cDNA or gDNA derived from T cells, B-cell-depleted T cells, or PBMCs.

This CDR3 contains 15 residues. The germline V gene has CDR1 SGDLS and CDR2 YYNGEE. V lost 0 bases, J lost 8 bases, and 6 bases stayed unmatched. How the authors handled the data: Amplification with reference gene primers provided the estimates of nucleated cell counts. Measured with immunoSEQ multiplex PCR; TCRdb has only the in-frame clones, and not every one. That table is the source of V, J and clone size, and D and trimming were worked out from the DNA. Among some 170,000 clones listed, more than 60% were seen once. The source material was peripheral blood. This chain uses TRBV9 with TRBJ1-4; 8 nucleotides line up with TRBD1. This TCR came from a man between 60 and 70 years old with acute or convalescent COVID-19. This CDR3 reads CASSVDGQGGEKLFF. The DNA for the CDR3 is TGTGCCAGCAGCGTAGACGGACAGGGTGGCGAAAAACTGTTTTTT.